The T cell receptor (beta chain) under discussion was sequenced for a study of TIL therapy for anti-PD-1-resistant metastatic lung cancer (dated by TCRdb to about 2021). Describing the broader study: Enrolled patients had a median age of 54 years (range about 35-85) and a median tumor PD-L1 proportion score of roughly 6%. Across the cohort, whole-exome sequencing showed a median non-synonymous tumor mutation burden of approximately 1.5 mutations per megabase. Clonotypes were tracked across tumor, expanded TIL product and serial blood samples by T cell receptor beta sequencing of tumor and peripheral blood. Most of the cohort had lung adenocarcinoma, including a handful of EGFR-mutant tumors and two ALK-rearranged tumors, and half of the patients were either current or former smokers. General findings and caveats noted by the study authors: Higher clonality and lower diversity were observed in expanded TIL cultures than in baseline intratumoral T cells (median clonality roughly 6.5% vs 31%, p < 0.0001). The cohort was highly selected, including more treatment-naive, never-smoker and oncogene-addicted patients than is typical, which limits generalizability. The study protocol defined all tumor marker inferences as exploratory. TIL culture showed high clonal turnover, with many enriched product clones undetected in the baseline tumor, suggesting clonal contraction rather than faithful expansion.

V loses 5 bases of germline sequence and J loses 0 bases, and the interval between the two ends is 5 bases. The germline V gene encodes CDR1 GTSNPN and CDR2 SVGIG (reference sequence). Its CDR3 holds 11 amino acids, cysteine through phenylalanine. Only the CDR3 DNA stays, 33 bases, in frame from base 1. With respect to this clone: Its cognate antigen has yet to be identified. The sample holds no much larger clone one base away, and base qualities are not on file.

The intended sense of this specimen's time point label: pre-treatment sample, taken before nivolumab and TIL therapy. Baseline tumor samples were excised metastases, mostly pleural nodules or supraclavicular lymph nodes, from the same resection used to grow TIL. Tumors were collected before any PD-1/PD-L1 blockade, after which patients were given nivolumab, and patients who progressed were given lymphodepletion, an infusion of expanded TIL and IL-2. Adults with stage 4 NSCLC were enrolled in a dual-center phase I trial from 2017 to early 2020. The samples were obtained from a phase I trial that was single-arm and open-label and tested tumor-infiltrating lymphocyte therapy combined with nivolumab in advanced non-small cell lung cancer. Portions of each resected tumor were snap-frozen in liquid nitrogen and stored at -80 °C. Tumor regions of interest were selected on H&E sections using laser-capture macrodissection, ground into about 15 mg aliquots, and extracted using Qiagen Allprep kits.

Using bias-controlled multiplex PCR with the immunoSEQ v3 hsTCRB kit, the TCR beta CDR3 regions were amplified from genomic DNA. TCR libraries were sequenced on an Illumina NextSeq 500 to approximately 2 million read pairs for survey level or about 5-6 million for deep level. The study's own analysis went as follows. Clonality was reported by immunoSEQ Analyzer software, which also assigned V, D and J genes and filtered out non-productive sequences. To compare repertoires between infused TIL and blood, productive Simpson clonality was used along with the Morisita overlap index of productive TRB rearrangements. This immuneACCESS table, as held by TCRdb, lists in-frame sequences with V and J called but not all clones. Of the missing ones, under half trace to an unresolved V gene in checked studies; the others have no known cause. The V and J calls and clone size were taken over from that table, and D and trimming were inferred from the DNA. The sample table holds more than 90,000 clones, of which about 71% were seen once. The biggest ten clones account for about 10% of the sample.

Here the chain combines TRBV30 and TRBJ2-7, with the D gene not clear enough to name. This receptor was identified in a person between 25 and 79 years old with non-small cell lung cancer. The source material was tumor tissue, sampled at baseline. The nucleotide sequence reads as follows: TGTGCCTGGGCTAGCTCCTACGAGCAGTACTTC. It translates to CAWASSYEQYF.